This T cell receptor (beta chain) was identified in a study of CD8+CD57+ T cells in acquired aplastic anemia. Study-level information: Roughly 3 ug was the average amount of DNA from sorted CD4+ and CD8+ cells.

This CDR3 has 13 residues. Trimming stripped 5 bases from V and 3 bases from J, with 11 bases between. Germline CDR1 and CDR2: DFQATT and SNEGSKA (reference sequence). CD8+CD57+ cell expansion, shown by flow cytometry, had occurred in the patients selected for sequencing. All participating patients were living with severe acquired aplastic anemia. Receipt of therapy had not occurred in any patient by the time of blood sampling. Both TCR beta VDJ combination and CDR3 sequence profiling were carried out. Genomic DNA was the template for this profiling. TCRdb recomputed calls from the reads with MiXCR, one row per CDR3 protein. The repertoire has 150,000 to 200,000 distinct CDR3 sequences, roughly 48% of them found once; the top ten carry roughly 30%.

The clonotype originates from a human donor with aplastic anemia. The specimen was sorted CD4+, CD8+, or CD8+CD57+ T cells (not recorded which) from PBMCs. The chain joins TRBV20-1 to TRBJ1-5; no clear D. This chain's CDR3 is CSAVAGFNQPQHF. Written as DNA, the CDR3 is TGCAGTGCTGTGGCGGGGTTCAATCAGCCCCAGCATTTT.